This is a list of T cell receptor beta chains from one sample in a study of cytomegalovirus exposure and HLA in healthy donors. Some clones are missing from TCRdb's copy, which holds only in-frame ones; the method was immunoSEQ multiplex PCR. The sample records 75,000 to 100,000 clones, 65% to 75% being singletons. The sample consisted of PBMCs. The receptors were gathered from a woman between 70 and 85 years old in good health and CMV-seropositive. Each CDR3 is given with its conserved first and last residue. Fields, in order: clone size, D gene, J gene, V gene, CDR3 protein, CDR3 DNA. A D gene is named only where the DNA matches it firmly. Clone size is given for some rows only: seen once, a few or many times, or a class if the clone is expanded.

>.|TRBD2|TRBJ2-1|TRBV5-1
CASSPEGGTSGNGAYNEQFF
TGCGCCAGCAGCCCGGAGGGAGGGACTAGCGGAAATGGGGCCTACAATGAGCAGTTCTTC
>.|.|TRBJ1-4|TRBV14
CASSQEVRGTANEKLFF
TGTGCCAGCAGCCAAGAGGTCCGTGGCACCGCCAATGAAAAACTGTTTTTT
>.|.|TRBJ2-5|TRBV2
CASSVLVATQYF
TGTGCCAGCAGTGTTCTAGTGGCGACCCAGTACTTC
>.|.|TRBJ1-6|TRBV6-5
CASSYLGGMDSPLHF
TGTGCCAGCAGTTACCTCGGGGGAATGGATTCACCCCTCCACTTT
>.|TRBD2|TRBJ2-3|TRBV5-1
CASSSELAGGRNTQYF
TGCGCCAGCAGCTCGGAACTAGCGGGGGGACGGAATACGCAGTATTTT
>.|TRBD1|TRBJ1-1|TRBV27
CGVGTGWGNTEAFF
TGTGGGGTGGGGACAGGGTGGGGGAACACTGAAGCTTTCTTT
>.|TRBD2|TRBJ2-7|TRBV5-5
CASSFGLAGWANEQYF
TGTGCCAGCAGCTTCGGACTAGCGGGATGGGCGAACGAGCAGTACTTC
>.|TRBD1|TRBJ1-5|TRBV18
CASSEGTGYNQPQHF
TGTGCCAGCTCAGAGGGGACAGGGTACAATCAGCCCCAGCATTTT
>few|.|TRBJ1-6|TRBV28
CASTQGQDNSPLHF
TGTGCCAGCACCCAGGGACAAGATAATTCACCCCTCCACTTT
>.|TRBD2|TRBJ2-3|TRBV5-1
CASSFGLAGGLDTQYF
TGCGCCAGCAGCTTCGGACTAGCGGGAGGACTAGATACGCAGTATTTT